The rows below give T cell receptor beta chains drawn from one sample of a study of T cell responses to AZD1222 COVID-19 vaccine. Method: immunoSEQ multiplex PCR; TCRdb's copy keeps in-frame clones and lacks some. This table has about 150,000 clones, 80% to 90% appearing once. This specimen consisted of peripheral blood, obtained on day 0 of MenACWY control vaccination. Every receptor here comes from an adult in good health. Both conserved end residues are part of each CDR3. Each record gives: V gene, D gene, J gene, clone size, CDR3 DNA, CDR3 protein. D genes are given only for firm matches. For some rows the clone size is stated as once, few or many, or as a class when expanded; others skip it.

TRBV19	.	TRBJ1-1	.	TGTGCCAGTAGTATTAAACAGGGTAGTCAAGCTTTCTTT	CASSIKQGSQAFF
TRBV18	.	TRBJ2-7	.	TGTGCCAGCTCACCACTCTTGGGGGCGGCAGGCTACGAGCAGTACTTC	CASSPLLGAAGYEQYF
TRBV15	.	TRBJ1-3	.	TGTGCCACCAGCAGAGCCGCTAGAGTTGCTGGAAACACCATATATTTT	CATSRAARVAGNTIYF
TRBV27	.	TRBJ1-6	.	TGTGCCAGCAGCCCTTCCTATAATTCACCCCTCCACTTT	CASSPSYNSPLHF
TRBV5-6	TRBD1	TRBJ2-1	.	TGTGCCAGCAGCTTGAGAGACAGGGTATGGGATGAGCAGTTCTTC	CASSLRDRVWDEQFF
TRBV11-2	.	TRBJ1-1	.	TGTGCCAGCAGCTCAGGGCGCACAATGAACACTGAAGCTTTCTTT	CASSSGRTMNTEAFF
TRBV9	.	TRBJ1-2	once	TGTGCCAGCAGCCCAACACCTGACTATGGCTACACCTTC	CASSPTPDYGYTF
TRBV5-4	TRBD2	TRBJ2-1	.	TGTGCCAGCAAAAGCCGGACTAGCGGGGGAGGTGAGCAGTTCTTC	CASKSRTSGGGEQFF
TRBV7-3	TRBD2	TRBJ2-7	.	TGTGCCAGCAGCGCAGGACTAGCGTCCTACGAGCAGTACTTC	CASSAGLASYEQYF
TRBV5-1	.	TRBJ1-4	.	TGCGCCAGCAGCTGGACAAGGGGGGCGTGTGAAAAACTGTTTTTT	CASSWTRGACEKLFF
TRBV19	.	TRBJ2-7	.	TGTGCCAGTAGTGGGGAACAGGAACTATCCTACGAGCAGTACTTC	CASSGEQELSYEQYF
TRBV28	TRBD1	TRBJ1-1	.	TGTGCCAGCAGTTTATTTGGGACAGGGGGCTCTGAAGCTTTCTTT	CASSLFGTGGSEAFF
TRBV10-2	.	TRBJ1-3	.	TGCGCCAGCAGTGATACAGGAGACTCTGGAAACACCATATATTTT	CASSDTGDSGNTIYF
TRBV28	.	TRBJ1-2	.	TGTGCCAGCGATTACAGCAGGGGCGGGGTTGGCTACACCTTC	CASDYSRGGVGYTF
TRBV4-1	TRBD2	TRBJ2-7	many	TGCGCCAGCAGCCAAGATAGCGGGTCGGGCTCCTACGAGCAGTACTTC	CASSQDSGSGSYEQYF
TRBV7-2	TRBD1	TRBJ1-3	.	TGTGCCAGCAGCAGGGCGTGGGACAGGGCCGCGAACACCATATATTTT	CASSRAWDRAANTIYF
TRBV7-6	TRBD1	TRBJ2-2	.	TGTGCCAGCAGCTTCTCGGCAGGGGGCTTCGGGGAGCTGTTTTTT	CASSFSAGGFGELFF
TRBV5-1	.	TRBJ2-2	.	TGCGCCAGCAGCTTCTTTGGGCAGCCGAACACCGGGGAGCTGTTTTTT	CASSFFGQPNTGELFF
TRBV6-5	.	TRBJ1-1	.	TGTGCCAGCTTCTTGAGGGGAGGGACTGAAGCTTTCTTT	CASFLRGGTEAFF
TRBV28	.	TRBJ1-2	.	TGTGCCAGCAGTAGGACACTAGGGAGGGGCTACACCTTC	CASSRTLGRGYTF
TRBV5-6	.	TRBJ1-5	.	TGTGCCAGCAGCTTGTCGGGGTGGTCTGGATCACAGCCCCAGCATTTT	CASSLSGWSGSQPQHF
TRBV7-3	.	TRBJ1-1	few	TGTGCCAGCAGCTTAACGTTGAGCCCAGACACTGAAGCTTTCTTT	CASSLTLSPDTEAFF
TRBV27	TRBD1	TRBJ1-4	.	TGTGCCAGCAGTCCCGGACAGGGCTCTAATGAAAAACTGTTTTTT	CASSPGQGSNEKLFF
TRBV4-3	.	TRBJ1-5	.	TGCGCCAGCAGCCAAGATGCTGTAGGCAGGGCTCAGCCCCAGCATTTT	CASSQDAVGRAQPQHF
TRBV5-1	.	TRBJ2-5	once	TGCGCCAGCAGAACCGTGGGGCGGGAGACCCAGTACTTC	CASRTVGRETQYF
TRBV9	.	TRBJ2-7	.	TGTGCCAGCAGCCCCTCGGGGGGCCTCTATTCCCCGGGGCAGTACTTC	CASSPSGGLYSPGQYF
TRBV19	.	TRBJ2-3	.	TGTGCCAGTAGTATCCCCGGGAGAGGCGGCACAGATACGCAGTATTTT	CASSIPGRGGTDTQYF
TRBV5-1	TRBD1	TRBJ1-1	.	TGCGCCAGCAGTATCCAGGGGGGAAAGGACACTGAAGCTTTCTTT	CASSIQGGKDTEAFF
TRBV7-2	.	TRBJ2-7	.	TGTGCCAGCAGCTTAGCCCTCGGTCCGTTCCACGAGCAGTACTTC	CASSLALGPFHEQYF
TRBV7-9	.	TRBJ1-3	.	TGTGCCAGCACCGATGTCAGAGGGGCTGGAAACACCATATATTTT	CASTDVRGAGNTIYF
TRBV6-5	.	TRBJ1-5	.	TGTGCCAGCAGTTCCGTAGGGGGGTCTCAGCCCCAGCATTTT	CASSSVGGSQPQHF
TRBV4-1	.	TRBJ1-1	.	TGCGCCAGCAGCCGGGTGGAAAAGTACACTGAAGCTTTCTTT	CASSRVEKYTEAFF
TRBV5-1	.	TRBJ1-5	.	TGCGCCAGCAGCTTGGCCGGGGTGGACAATCAGCCCCAGCATTTT	CASSLAGVDNQPQHF
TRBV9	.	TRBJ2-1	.	TGTGCCAGCAGCGTGGACTCATACAATGAGCAGTTCTTC	CASSVDSYNEQFF
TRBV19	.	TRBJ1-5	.	TGTGCCAGTACGGTCAGCAATCAGCCCCAGCATTTT	CASTVSNQPQHF
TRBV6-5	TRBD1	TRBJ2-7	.	TGTGCCAGCAGGCTGACAGGGAGTTCCTACGAGCAGTACTTC	CASRLTGSSYEQYF
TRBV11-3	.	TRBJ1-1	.	TGTGCCAGCAGCTTCCAGGGGCTAATGAACACTGAAGCTTTCTTT	CASSFQGLMNTEAFF
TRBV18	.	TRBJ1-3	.	TGTGCCAGCTCACTCGGACTGGGAAACACCATATATTTT	CASSLGLGNTIYF
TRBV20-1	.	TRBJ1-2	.	TGCAGTGCTAGTCGGCTGGGACATAACTATGGCTACACCTTC	CSASRLGHNYGYTF
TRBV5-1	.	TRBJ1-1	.	TGCGCCAGCAGCTTGGATATGTCTGGGATCACTGAAGCTTTCTTT	CASSLDMSGITEAFF
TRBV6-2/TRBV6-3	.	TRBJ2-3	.	TGTGCCAGCAGCCCTACATCGGGGGTTAGCACAGATACGCAGTATTTT	CASSPTSGVSTDTQYF
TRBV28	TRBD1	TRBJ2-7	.	TGTGCCAGCAGTCCCCGACCCCGGACAGGGAATCCGACCTACGAGCAGTACTTC	CASSPRPRTGNPTYEQYF
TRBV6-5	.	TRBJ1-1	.	TGTGCCAGCAGTACCATAACGAACACTGAAGCTTTCTTT	CASSTITNTEAFF
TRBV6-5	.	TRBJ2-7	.	TGTGCCAGCAGGTCGACAGCTCTCTACGAGCAGTACTTC	CASRSTALYEQYF
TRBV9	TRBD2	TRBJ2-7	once	TGTGCCAGCAGCGTGGGACTAGCGGGATACGAGCAGTACTTC	CASSVGLAGYEQYF
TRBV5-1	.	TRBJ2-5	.	TGCGCCAGCAGCCCGATGTTGCGGACCTACCAAGAGACCCAGTACTTC	CASSPMLRTYQETQYF
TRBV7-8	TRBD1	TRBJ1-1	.	TGTGCCAGCAGCTTGTACGGGACAGGTGGGAGGACTGAAGCTTTCTTT	CASSLYGTGGRTEAFF
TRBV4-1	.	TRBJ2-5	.	TGCGCCAGCAGCCAAGGAGATTCCAGGGAGACCCAGTACTTC	CASSQGDSRETQYF
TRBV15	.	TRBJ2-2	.	TGTGCCACCAGCAGAGAATGGGCCGGGGGCTCGGGCGGGGAGCTGTTTTTT	CATSREWAGGSGGELFF
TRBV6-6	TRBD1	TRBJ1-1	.	TGTGCCAGCAGTCGGACAGGGGTTGGTGGACGAAACACTGAAGCTTTCTTT	CASSRTGVGGRNTEAFF
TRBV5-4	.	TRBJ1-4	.	TGTGCCAGCAGCTCCTCCTTGGTGGGGGGAAATGAAAAACTGTTTTTT	CASSSSLVGGNEKLFF
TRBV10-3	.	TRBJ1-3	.	TGTGCCATCAGTGTGGGCCCTCAGGCTGGAAACACCATATATTTT	CAISVGPQAGNTIYF
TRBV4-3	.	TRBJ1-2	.	TGCGCCAGCAGCCAAGATCTACAGGGCTATGGCTACACCTTC	CASSQDLQGYGYTF
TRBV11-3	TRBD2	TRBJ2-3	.	TGTGCCAGCAGCTCCGCCCGCGGGAGGGCCCTGTATACCGCAGATACGCAGTATTTT	CASSSARGRALYTADTQYF
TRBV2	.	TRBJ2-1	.	TGTGCCAGCAGTGGCCACGGGACGGCTTACAATGAGCAGTTCTTC	CASSGHGTAYNEQFF
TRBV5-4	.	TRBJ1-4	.	TGTGCCAGCAGCTTGGGGGGCCGCGATGAAAAACTGTTTTTT	CASSLGGRDEKLFF
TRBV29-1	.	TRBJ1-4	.	TGCAGCGTCCTTTTACCGGGACCCATAGGGCTGTTTTTT	CSVLLPGPIGLFF
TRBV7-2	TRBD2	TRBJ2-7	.	TGTGCCAGCAGCCGGGACGGGACTAGCGGGAAATACGAGCAGTACTTC	CASSRDGTSGKYEQYF
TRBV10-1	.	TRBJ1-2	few	TGCGCCAGCAGTTCGCAGGTTAACTATGGCTACACCTTC	CASSSQVNYGYTF